A selection of T cell receptor beta chains follows, all from one sample in a study of T-cell memory formation after mild COVID-19. TCRdb ran MiXCR on the 5' RACE reads and lists one entry per CDR3 protein. The table shows about 270,000 distinct CDR3 sequences, with 15% to 20% occurring only once. Specimen: PBMCs or a T cell subset sorted from them (not recorded which). The receptor set was obtained from a man aged 18-30 years who had mild COVID-19 (a few samples of this study predate the infection). Cell type and time point are not known. The conserved cysteine and the conserved F or W are not part of the CDR3 here.

TRBJ2-3	TRBV5-5	ASSLGAGTQY
TRBJ2-2	TRBV5-1	ASSRSDTGELF
TRBJ2-7	TRBV2	ASSDWDEQY
TRBJ2-5	TRBV20-1	SARRGGGEQTQY
TRBJ1-1	TRBV7-2	ASSPPPGLNTEAF
TRBJ2-1	TRBV12-3/TRBV12-4	ASSFVNSYNEQF
TRBJ2-2	TRBV6-2/TRBV6-3	ASNSRDAGELF
TRBJ2-3	TRBV7-2	ASPVGPTTDTQY
TRBJ1-2	TRBV7-2	ASSLDYRGYT
TRBJ1-4	TRBV12-3/TRBV12-4	ASSLGQTNEKLF
TRBJ1-5	TRBV6-6	ASSSEDQPQH
TRBJ2-2	TRBV5-1	ASSKRAGVPNTGELF
TRBJ1-1	TRBV11-2	ASSRRDGTEAF
TRBJ2-5	TRBV4-2	ASSPNRGREETQY
TRBJ1-2	TRBV11-2	ASSSNQPGGYT
TRBJ2-5	TRBV18	ASSLRGVARETQY
TRBJ1-1	TRBV12-3/TRBV12-4	ASSLGHPNTEAF
TRBJ1-1	TRBV18	ASSPGMYTEAF
TRBJ1-6	TRBV5-1	ASSFTGGGGAGNSPLH
TRBJ1-6	TRBV20-1	SARTVGTSPLH
TRBJ1-1	TRBV7-2	ASSFPSTEAF
TRBJ2-1	TRBV20-1	SVRGQVVDEQF
TRBJ2-1	TRBV7-3	ASSPDPSGGYGSYNEQF
TRBJ2-7	TRBV29-1	SADLRDRVSYEQY
TRBJ1-5	TRBV6-2/TRBV6-3	ASSKWEPLERQPQH
TRBJ2-1	TRBV12-3/TRBV12-4	ASSLLAGYNEQF
TRBJ1-2	TRBV6-5	ASSHGQGPYGYT
TRBJ1-2	TRBV4-2	ASKRGPNYGYT
TRBJ2-7	TRBV9	ASSAYGTGEQY
TRBJ2-5	TRBV6-1	ASSEGPGRGETQY
TRBJ1-5	TRBV28	ASKLLEPAADNQPQH
TRBJ2-1	TRBV12-5	ASGRLTGRLYNEQF
TRBJ2-3	TRBV6-2/TRBV6-3	ASSYGGARTDTQY
TRBJ1-5	TRBV15	ATSRDRGGGNQPQH
TRBJ1-1	TRBV5-1	ASSLTSGGMNTEAF
TRBJ1-1	TRBV11-2	ASSLGLDLTEAF
TRBJ2-1	TRBV24-1	ATSDLGDNEQF
TRBJ2-7	TRBV20-1	SARDRGPAYEQY
TRBJ1-3	TRBV3-1	ASSQGGGGNTIY
TRBJ1-2	TRBV20-1	SASKGDGYT
TRBJ2-2	TRBV13	ASSSTGTGWYGTGELF
TRBJ2-3	TRBV5-1	ASTRLSGGALTDTQY
TRBJ2-3	TRBV24-1	ATGSGQGTDTQY
TRBJ2-2	TRBV4-2	ASSHGQLTGELF
TRBJ1-1	TRBV19	ASSAAGRWDTEAF
TRBJ2-5	TRBV7-9	ASSFQGVRETQY
TRBJ2-3	TRBV20-1	SARDAGQGTDTQY
TRBJ2-1	TRBV5-1	ASSHTTGENMYNEQF
TRBJ2-5	TRBV7-8	ASTIGETQY
TRBJ2-7	TRBV7-2	ASSPRGLAGGTYEQY
TRBJ2-7	TRBV5-1	ASSPGTGGFEQY
TRBJ1-4	TRBV18	ASSPVPAEKLF
TRBJ2-3	TRBV10-3	AISEGLAGFYTQY
TRBJ2-7	TRBV6-2/TRBV6-3	ASSYSAGAYEQY
TRBJ2-2	TRBV30	ASPKGTNTGELF